Listed below are T cell receptor beta chains from one sample, sequenced in a study of blood T cell repertoires in COVID-19. Assay used: immunoSEQ multiplex PCR; TCRdb lists only in-frame clones, some missing. The table has approximately 250,000 clones, around 86% seen once; the top ten hold approximately 4%. Sequencing was done on a sample of peripheral blood. These receptors were taken from a young man with active or convalescent COVID-19. CDR3s include the opening cysteine and the closing phenylalanine or tryptophan. The D gene is left open where the match is weak. Part of the rows lack a size; the others show once, few, many or a class for expanded clones.

clone size,D gene,J gene,V gene,CDR3 DNA,CDR3 protein
few,TRBD2,TRBJ2-7,TRBV11-2,TGTGCCAGCAGCTCCCTAAGACTAGCGCGTTACTACGAGCAGTACTTC,CASSSLRLARYYEQYF
-,TRBD1,TRBJ1-4,TRBV10-3,TGTGCCATCAGTAACCGGGACAGGGGTGTTTGGGTCGAAAAACTGTTTTTT,CAISNRDRGVWVEKLFF
-,TRBD1,TRBJ1-1,TRBV27,TGTGCCAGCAGTTTAAGACAGGGGGCTGAAGCTTTCTTT,CASSLRQGAEAFF
-,-,TRBJ1-1,TRBV7-9,TGTGCCAGCAGCTTAGCCCCAGGAGGGATCCGTGAAGCTTTCTTT,CASSLAPGGIREAFF
-,TRBD2,TRBJ2-7,TRBV19,TGTGCCAGTAGTATTAGCGGGCACTCCTACGAGCAGTACTTC,CASSISGHSYEQYF
-,-,TRBJ1-1,TRBV7-9,TGTGCCAGCAGCTTAGCCACGCGGGGGGCTTTCTTT,CASSLATRGAFF
once,TRBD1,TRBJ1-1,TRBV5-4,TGTGCCAGCAGCCCGCGACAGGGATCCACTGAAGCTTTCTTT,CASSPRQGSTEAFF
-,-,TRBJ1-1,TRBV4-1,TGCGCCAGCAGCCAATTATGGGGGGCTGAAGCTTTCTTT,CASSQLWGAEAFF
-,-,TRBJ2-7,TRBV20-1,TGCAGTGCCAGTGGGGGGGGCGTGGGCGAGCAGTACTTC,CSASGGGVGEQYF
-,-,TRBJ1-2,TRBV2,TGTGCCAGCGGGAGGGCCACAAACTATGGCTACACCTTC,CASGRATNYGYTF
once,-,TRBJ2-7,TRBV3-1/TRBV3-2,TGTGCCAGCAGCCAAGATAGCCCACTTAAGTACGAGCAGTACTTC,CASSQDSPLKYEQYF
-,TRBD1,TRBJ1-2,TRBV2,TGTGCCAGCAGGTACAGGGGGAACTATGGCTACACCTTC,CASRYRGNYGYTF
-,-,TRBJ2-3,TRBV12-3/TRBV12-4,TGTGCCAGCAGTCTTCGTGATACGCAGTATTTT,CASSLRDTQYF
-,TRBD1,TRBJ1-2,TRBV29-1,TGCAGCGTCTTGACAGGGGACCATGGCTACACCTTC,CSVLTGDHGYTF
once,-,TRBJ2-3,TRBV6-2/TRBV6-3,TGTGCCAGCAGTTACCCCCTTTCTCGGACTCACCCGTATTTT,CASSYPLSRTHPYF